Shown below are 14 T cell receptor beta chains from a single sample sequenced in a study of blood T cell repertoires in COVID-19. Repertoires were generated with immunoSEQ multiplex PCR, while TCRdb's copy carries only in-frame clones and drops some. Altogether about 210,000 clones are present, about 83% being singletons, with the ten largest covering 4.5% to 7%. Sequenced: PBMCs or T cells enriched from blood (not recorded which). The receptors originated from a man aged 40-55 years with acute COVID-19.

The CDR3 region has the DNA TGTGCCAGCAGCTTAGCGGGCGCAAACACCATATATTTT. This codes for CASSLAGANTIYF. J is TRBJ1-3 and V is TRBV7-2; D unresolved. The V and J ends lost 0 bases and 6 bases respectively, with 6 bases between them. The CDR3 runs 13 residues. Per the germline V gene, CDR1 is SGHTA and CDR2 is FQGNSA.

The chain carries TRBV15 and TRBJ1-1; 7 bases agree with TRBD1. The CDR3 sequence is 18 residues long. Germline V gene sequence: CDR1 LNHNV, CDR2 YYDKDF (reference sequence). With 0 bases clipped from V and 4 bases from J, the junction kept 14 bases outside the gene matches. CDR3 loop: CATSRDHLLTGKGTEAFF. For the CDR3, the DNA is TGTGCCACCAGCAGAGATCATCTATTGACAGGGAAGGGCACTGAAGCTTTCTTT.

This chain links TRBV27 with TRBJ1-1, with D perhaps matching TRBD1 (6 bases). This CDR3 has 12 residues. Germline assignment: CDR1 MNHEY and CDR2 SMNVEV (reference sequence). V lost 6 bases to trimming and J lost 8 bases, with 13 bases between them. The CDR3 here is CASRLGDKEAFF. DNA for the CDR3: TGTGCCAGCAGGCTCGGGGACAAAGAAGCTTTCTTT.

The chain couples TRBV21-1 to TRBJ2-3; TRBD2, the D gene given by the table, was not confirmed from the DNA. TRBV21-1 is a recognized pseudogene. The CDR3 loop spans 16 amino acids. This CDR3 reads CASSKAAREATDTQYF. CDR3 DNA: TGTGCCAGCAGCAAAGCGGCGCGGGAGGCCACAGATACGCAGTATTTT.

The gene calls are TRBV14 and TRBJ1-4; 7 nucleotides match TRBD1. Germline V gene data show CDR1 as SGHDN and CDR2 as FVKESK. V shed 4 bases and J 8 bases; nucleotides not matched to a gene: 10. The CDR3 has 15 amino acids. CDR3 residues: CASSRRQGGSEKLFF. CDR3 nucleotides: TGTGCCAGCAGCCGCCGACAGGGTGGGAGCGAAAAACTGTTTTTT.

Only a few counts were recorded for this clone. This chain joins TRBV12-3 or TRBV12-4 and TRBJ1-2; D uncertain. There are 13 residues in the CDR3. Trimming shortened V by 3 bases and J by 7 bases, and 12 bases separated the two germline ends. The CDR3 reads CASSLATRSGYTF. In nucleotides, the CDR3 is TGTGCCAGCAGTTTGGCTACGCGGAGTGGCTACACCTTC.

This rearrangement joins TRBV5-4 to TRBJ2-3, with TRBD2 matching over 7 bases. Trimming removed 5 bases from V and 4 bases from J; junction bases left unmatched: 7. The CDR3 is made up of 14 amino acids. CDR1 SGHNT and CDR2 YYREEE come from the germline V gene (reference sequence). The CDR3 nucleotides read TGTGCCAGCAGGTCCGGACTAGTAGCAGATACGCAGTATTTT. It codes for CASRSGLVADTQYF.

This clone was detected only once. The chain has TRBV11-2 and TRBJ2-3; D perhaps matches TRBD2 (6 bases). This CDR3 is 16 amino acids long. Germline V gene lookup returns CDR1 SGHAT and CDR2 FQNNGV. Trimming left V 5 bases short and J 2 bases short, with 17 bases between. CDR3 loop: CASSPSSGPLTDTQYF. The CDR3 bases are TGTGCCAGCAGCCCCAGTAGCGGCCCCCTCACAGATACGCAGTATTTT.

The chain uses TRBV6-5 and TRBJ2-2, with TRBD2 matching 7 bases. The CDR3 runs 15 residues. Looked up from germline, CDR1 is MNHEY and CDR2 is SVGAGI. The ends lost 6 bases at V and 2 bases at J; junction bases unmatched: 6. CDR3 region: CASSPGTINTGELFF. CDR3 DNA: TGTGCCAGCAGCCCCGGGACTATAAACACCGGGGAGCTGTTTTTT.

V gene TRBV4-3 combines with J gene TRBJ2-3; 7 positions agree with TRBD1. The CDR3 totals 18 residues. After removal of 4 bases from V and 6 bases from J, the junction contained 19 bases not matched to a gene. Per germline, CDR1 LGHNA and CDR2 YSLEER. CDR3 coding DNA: TGCGCCAGCAGCCCTCGACAGGGCGCCCAGCTCGGGACGGATACGCAGTATTTT. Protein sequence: CASSPRQGAQLGTDTQYF.

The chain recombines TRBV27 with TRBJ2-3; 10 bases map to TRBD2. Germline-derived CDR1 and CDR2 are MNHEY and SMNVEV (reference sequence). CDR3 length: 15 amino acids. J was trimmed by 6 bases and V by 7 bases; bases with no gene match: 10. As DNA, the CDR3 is TGTGCCAGCACCCCAGCGGGAGGGCGGGCGGATACGCAGTATTTT. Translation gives CASTPAGGRADTQYF.

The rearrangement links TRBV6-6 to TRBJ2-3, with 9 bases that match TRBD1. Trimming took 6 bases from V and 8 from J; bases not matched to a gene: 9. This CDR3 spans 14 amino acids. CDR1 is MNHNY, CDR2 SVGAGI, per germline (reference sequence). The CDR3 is CASRSGQGGFTQYF. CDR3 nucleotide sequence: TGTGCCAGCAGGTCGGGACAGGGAGGTTTTACGCAGTATTTT.

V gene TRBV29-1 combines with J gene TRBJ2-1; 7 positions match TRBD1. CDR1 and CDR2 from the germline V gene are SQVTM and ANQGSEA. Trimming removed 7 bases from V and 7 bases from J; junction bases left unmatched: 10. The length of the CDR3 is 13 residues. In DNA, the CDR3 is TGCAGCGCTACCGGGACAGCTCAAAATGAGCAGTTCTTC. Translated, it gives CSATGTAQNEQFF.

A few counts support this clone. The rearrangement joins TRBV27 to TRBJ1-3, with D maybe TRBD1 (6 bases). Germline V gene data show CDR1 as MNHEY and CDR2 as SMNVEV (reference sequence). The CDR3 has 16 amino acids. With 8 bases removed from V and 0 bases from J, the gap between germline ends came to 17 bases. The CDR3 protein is CASEVGGANSGNTIYF. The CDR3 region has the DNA TGTGCCAGCGAGGTGGGGGGGGCGAACTCTGGAAACACCATATATTTT.